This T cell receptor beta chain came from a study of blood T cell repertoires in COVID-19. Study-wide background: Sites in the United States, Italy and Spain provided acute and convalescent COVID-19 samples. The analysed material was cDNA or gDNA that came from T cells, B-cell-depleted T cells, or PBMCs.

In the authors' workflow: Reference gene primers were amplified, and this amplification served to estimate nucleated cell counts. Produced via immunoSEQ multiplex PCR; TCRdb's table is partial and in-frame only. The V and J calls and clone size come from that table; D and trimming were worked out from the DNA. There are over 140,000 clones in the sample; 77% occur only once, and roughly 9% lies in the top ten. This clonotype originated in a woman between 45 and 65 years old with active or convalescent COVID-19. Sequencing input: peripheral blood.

The CDR3: CAWSPAATARTGELFF. The CDR3 bases are TGTGCCTGGAGTCCAGCGGCTACTGCGCGCACCGGGGAGCTGTTTTTT. The V and J genes are TRBV30 and TRBJ2-2, with a tentative D call TRBD2 (5 bases). Between the trimmed V and J ends, which lost 2 bases and 4 bases, there was a span of 17 bases. This CDR3 is built from 16 residues. Germline V gene data show CDR1 as GTSNPN and CDR2 as SVGIG (reference sequence).